Shown below are 20 T cell receptor beta chains from a single sample sequenced in a study of OX40 agonist ivuxolimab in advanced cancers. Using immunoSEQ multiplex PCR, the repertoire was profiled, and TCRdb retains in-frame clones only, with some absent. The sample lists 56,000 or so clones; around four fifths were seen once. The source material was CD4+ or CD8+ T cells sorted from blood, sampled in a trial of the OX40 agonist ivuxolimab. These receptors came from an adult with an advanced solid tumor such as melanoma, head and neck, liver or kidney cancer.

The gene calls are TRBV18 and TRBJ1-1, with a weak D call TRBD1 (6 bases). This CDR3 has 13 amino acids. The germline gives CDR1 KGHSH, CDR2 LQKENI. The V end was cut by 3 bases, the J end by 6 bases, with 11 bases between. The CDR3 is CASSPQQGSEAFF. The CDR3 DNA follows: TGTGCCAGCTCACCGCAACAGGGATCTGAAGCTTTCTTT.

This clone has only one observation. The chain is built from TRBV13 and TRBJ2-7, with TRBD1 matching 10 bases. Germline values: CDR1 PRHDT, CDR2 FYEKMQ (reference sequence). This CDR3 comprises 14 residues. The J segment lost 5 bases and the V segment lost 6 bases, leaving 7 bases of the junction unmatched. The CDR3 reads CASREGTGVDEQYF. DNA of the CDR3: TGTGCCAGCAGGGAAGGGACAGGGGTAGACGAGCAGTACTTC.

The chain is built from TRBV7-8 and TRBJ1-5; 8 positions match TRBD1. There are 18 residues in the CDR3. The V segment lost 1 base and the J segment 1 base; nucleotides outside the gene matches: 9. The V gene's germline CDR1 is SGHVS and CDR2 FQNEAQ. The chain's CDR3 is CASSLGVRGLLSNQPQHF. DNA for the CDR3: TGTGCCAGCAGCTTAGGTGTCAGGGGGCTATTAAGCAATCAGCCCCAGCATTTT.

The V gene is TRBV10-1, the J gene TRBJ1-1, with 10 bases that match TRBD1. J gave up 8 bases and V 0 bases, and 3 bases lay outside the gene matches. In germline, CDR1 is WNHNN, CDR2 SYGVQD (reference sequence). The CDR3 totals 14 residues. CDR3 sequence reads: CASSESRQGAEAFF. The CDR3 coding sequence is TGCGCCAGCAGTGAGTCCCGACAGGGGGCCGAAGCTTTCTTT.

V gene TRBV29-1 combines with J gene TRBJ2-5, with D hard to call. Trimming pared 6 bases from V and 9 bases from J, leaving 17 bases between. This CDR3 spans 12 amino acids. Germline V gene data show CDR1 as SQVTM and CDR2 as ANQGSEA. CDR3 amino acids: CSVSRARQAQYF. In nucleotides, the CDR3 is TGCAGCGTAAGTCGGGCTCGCCAGGCCCAGTACTTC.

The CDR3 region is CASSRGFNNEQFF. In DNA form, the CDR3 reads TGTGCCAGCAGTCGAGGGTTCAACAATGAGCAGTTCTTC. The rearrangement links TRBV2 to TRBJ2-1, with a weak D call TRBD2 (5 bases). The V end was cut by 5 bases, the J end by 5 bases, with 10 bases between. Germline V gene data show CDR1 as SNHLY and CDR2 as FYNNEI. CDR3 size: 13 residues.

The V call is TRBV4-1, the J call TRBJ1-2; D ambiguous. CDR1 and CDR2 from the germline V gene are MGHRA and YSYEKL. The CDR3 totals 15 residues. V gave up 0 bases and J gave up 9 bases, with 17 bases separating them. The CDR3: CASSQDNPSAECYTF. The CDR3 nucleotides read TGCGCCAGCAGCCAAGATAACCCCTCGGCAGAATGCTACACCTTC.

The V and J genes are TRBV7-3 and TRBJ2-3; 11 nucleotides align to TRBD2. The CDR3 consists of 17 residues. Germline V lookup: CDR1 SGHTA, CDR2 FQGTGA. Trimming took 5 bases from V and 1 from J; bases not matched to a gene: 8. The CDR3 sequence is CASSVGLAAGGTDTQYF. The CDR3, as DNA: TGTGCCAGCAGCGTGGGACTAGCGGCCGGGGGCACAGATACGCAGTATTTT.

This chain links TRBV7-2 with TRBJ1-1, with 8 bases fitting TRBD1. J lost 3 bases, V lost 5 bases, and 8 bases had no gene match. This CDR3 region has 15 residues. Germline loops: CDR1 SGHTA, CDR2 FQGNSA. CDR3 sequence: CASSTIDRGDTEAFF. The CDR3 DNA follows: TGTGCCAGCAGCACAATAGACAGGGGTGACACTGAAGCTTTCTTT.

The DNA for the CDR3 is TGTGCCAGCAGCAAAGGGAGACTAGCGGGCCAACCTGGGTCCCAGTACTTC. Translating it yields CASSKGRLAGQPGSQYF. V and J are TRBV21-1 and TRBJ2-7; TRBD2, the D gene given by the table, was not confirmed from the DNA. TRBV21-1 is shown as a pseudogene. This CDR3 is built from 17 residues.

This clone was seen once. V and J are TRBV6-1 and TRBJ1-1; D gene uncertain. Germline CDR1 reads MNHNS; CDR2 reads SASEGT. The V end lost 10 bases, the J end lost 4 bases, and 10 bases lay between the germline ends. The CDR3 has 11 residues. CDR3 bases: TGTGCCACCCTCCGGGCCACTGAAGCTTTCTTT. Translation: CATLRATEAFF.

The chain carries TRBV9 and TRBJ2-1; TRBD1 matches at 8 bases. Trimming took 0 bases from V and 3 from J; bases not matched to a gene: 8. The CDR3 contains 17 residues. Germline V gene lookup returns CDR1 SGDLS and CDR2 YYNGEE. CDR3 loop: CASSVATAGQGYNEQFF. CDR3 coding DNA: TGTGCCAGCAGCGTAGCTACGGCAGGACAGGGCTACAATGAGCAGTTCTTC.

CDR3 residues: CASSLQGEGYTF. The CDR3 nucleotides are TGTGCCAGCAGTTTGCAGGGGGAGGGCTACACCTTC. V gene TRBV28 combines with J gene TRBJ1-2; 7 bases match TRBD1. Trimming cost V 3 bases and J 8 bases; bases outside gene matches: 3. The V gene's germline CDR1 is MDHEN and CDR2 SYDVKM. The CDR3 spans 12 residues.

The CDR3 bases are TGTGCCAGCACCCTGGGTGATGGGACCGATACGCAGTATTTT. Translation gives CASTLGDGTDTQYF. The chain uses TRBV27 and TRBJ2-3, with D perhaps given as TRBD1 or TRBD2 (5 bases each). The germline CDR1 and CDR2 sequences are MNHEY and SMNVEV (reference sequence). Trimming shortened V by 7 bases and J by 6 bases, and 17 bases separated the two germline ends. The CDR3 is made up of 14 amino acids.

The chain is built from TRBV6-1 and TRBJ2-7; D is perhaps TRBD1 (5 bases). The germline V and J ends were trimmed by 3 bases and 6 bases, with 21 bases remaining between them. Germline CDR1 MNHNS, CDR2 SASEGT. This CDR3 has 16 residues. CDR3 in amino acids: CASSDSYRALGLEQYF. CDR3 nucleotides: TGTGCCAGCAGTGATAGTTACCGGGCTCTGGGGCTCGAGCAGTACTTC.

This chain uses TRBV14 with TRBJ2-1; no definite D call. This CDR3 spans 14 amino acids. The germline gives CDR1 SGHDN, CDR2 FVKESK. Deletions cut 2 bases from V and 5 bases from J, with 10 bases between. The chain's CDR3 is CASSQTRRDNEQFF. CDR3 bases: TGTGCCAGCAGCCAAACCAGACGGGACAATGAGCAGTTCTTC. The complete variable domain, with remaining parts taken from reference TRBV14 and TRBJ2-1, reads EAGVTQFPSHSVIEKGQTVTLRCDPISGHDNLYWYRRVMGKEIKFLLHFVKESKQDESGMPNNRFLAERTGGTYSTLKVQPAELEDSGVYFCASSQTRRDNEQFFGPGTRLTVL.

Of note for this clone: At one end the junction does not follow the germline gene, possibly because of a read error. The chain carries TRBV7-7 and TRBJ2-2, with D tentatively TRBD2 (6 bases). Germline-derived CDR1 and CDR2 are SSHAT and FNYEAQ (reference sequence). The CDR3 loop spans 14 amino acids. The CDR3, as DNA: TGTGCTAGCAGCACCGCCACGGGGGCCGGGGAGCTGTTTTTT. As protein: CASSTATGAGELFF.

This chain joins TRBV5-5 and TRBJ1-2, with D possibly TRBD1 on 6 matching bases. The CDR3 contains 15 residues. CDR1 SGHKS and CDR2 YYEKEE come from the germline V gene (reference sequence). Trimming took 4 bases from V and 0 from J, leaving 13 bases between them. CDR3 loop: CASSGGQNPNYGYTF. The CDR3, as DNA: TGTGCCAGCAGCGGTGGACAGAACCCTAACTATGGCTACACCTTC.

This chain links TRBV2 with TRBJ2-1; D possibly corresponds to TRBD1 (6 bases). The germline gives CDR1 SNHLY, CDR2 FYNNEI. The CDR3 is 16 amino acids. Trimming removed 3 bases at V and 1 base at J, with 13 bases between. CDR3 region: CASSDRPGTSYNEQFF. The CDR3 DNA follows: TGTGCCAGCAGTGATCGGCCAGGGACATCCTACAATGAGCAGTTCTTC.

The V call is TRBV27, the J call TRBJ2-3, with D unclear. CDR1 and CDR2 (germline): MNHEY, SMNVEV (reference sequence). CDR3 size: 13 residues. Trimming shortened V by 5 bases and J by 0 bases, and 6 bases separated the two germline ends. The CDR3 spells CASSPPSTDTQYF. In nucleotides, the CDR3 is TGTGCCAGCAGTCCCCCTAGCACAGATACGCAGTATTTT.